This TCR beta chain was profiled in a study of shared clonotypes between healthy human individuals (dated by TCRdb to between 2020 and 2021). For the wider study: The cohort comprised two women and a few men aged 18 to 49 years. For each donor, CD4 naive and CD4 memory were each run on three plates, CD8 naive on two plates, and CD8 memory on one plate. The study deeply sequenced blood TCR repertoires of about 5 healthy adults to estimate repertoire size and the extent of clonotype sharing between individuals. To increase sequencing depth and limit assay-specific biases, different laboratories used diverse techniques to prepare libraries and sequence TCR repertoires. Between about 0.85 and 10 billion PBMCs per donor were obtained by leukapheresis.

General findings and caveats noted by the study authors: Higher generation probabilities were observed for clonotypes shared by all four sorted-subset donors than for non-shared clonotypes. Sampling was restricted to blood, and TCR repertoires in tissues likely differ from the TCR repertoires found in blood. The genetic and exposure-history diversity represented was limited by the small number of donors. Across a few donors, roughly 5.4% of naive CD4, 3% to 3.5% of naive CD8, about 2.3% of memory CD4, and approximately 0.4% of memory CD8 clonotypes were shared. Pairwise subsampling led to the expectation that sequencing depth would affect the degree of clonotype sharing among donors. Even with the large sequencing depth, rarefaction of the sorted-subset datasets indicated that sequencing was incomplete. Naive subsets generally had larger estimated clonotype richness than memory subsets did.

CD8 naive samples consisted of CD45RO-negative cells that were positively selected for CCR7, yielding a CD45RA+CCR7+ population without TemRA cells. Donors were healthy HIV-negative adults with no recently reported acute infections or vaccinations. All donors were Caucasian adults living in Nashville, Tennessee, USA. After blood collection by leukapheresis, PBMCs were isolated using Ficoll-Histopaque density gradient centrifugation and then cryopreserved in the vapor phase of liquid nitrogen. Purity and quantity of every magnetically sorted T cell population were checked by analytical flow cytometry. Each sorted fraction had its genomic DNA isolated and then quantified by UV absorbance on a Nanodrop 2000c. This clone was seen once. Its antigen is still unknown. The input lacks base qualities; no much larger clone sits a single base away. Using the deep immunoSEQ assay, TCR CDR3 regions were amplified from genomic DNA by multiplex PCR. Extracted genomic DNA from each cell subset was distributed evenly across all wells of several immunoSEQ 96-well plates, and each plate was treated as a replicate. For sorted subsets, 200 to 250 ng of genomic DNA, equivalent to 25,000 to 35,000 T cell genomes, went into each replicate PCR. Purified libraries were quantified with a Qubit 3.0 fluorometer, sized on a Bioanalyzer 2100, and re-quantified with the KAPA Library Quantification kit. Each immunoSEQ 96-well plate was sequenced on its own single-read 150-cycle Illumina NextSeq 550 flow cell. As for the original processing: Because the immunoSEQ output included only junctional sequences and no quality scores, the filtering could not be the same as the filtering used for full-length reads. To assign V/J genes and CDR3, sequences were annotated using PyIR, a Python wrapper for IgBLAST v1.9, with IMGT germline references. Reads were filtered out if the reads had weak V/J assignments (E-value above 1e-6), no CDR3, stop codons, out-of-frame junctions, or ambiguous translated residues. V3J clonotypes were defined as sequences sharing an identical inferred V gene, J gene, and CDR3 amino acid sequence. Percentage overlap between repertoires was calculated by dividing the number of shared unique clonotypes by the size of the smaller repertoire. Richness of each repertoire was evaluated using RTK rarefaction, the Chao1 estimator, and Recon v2.1 estimates of unobserved clonotypes. Generation probabilities for all TCRbeta clonotypes obtained by the gDNA method from a few donors were computed using OLGA. Drawn from immuneACCESS, this table holds only the in-frame rearrangements with V and J called that TCRdb kept. Clones are partly lost; checked studies trace under half to an unresolved V gene and leave the rest unexplained. That table is the source of V, J and clone size, and D and trimming were worked out from the DNA. The sample yields hundreds of thousands of clones; 80% to 95% were counted once. The ten largest clonotypes hold approximately 25% of the sample.

V was cut back by 2 bases and J by 0 bases, leaving a gap of 16 bases between them. Spanning cysteine to phenylalanine, the CDR3 consists of 17 amino acids. Kept here is only the CDR3 DNA, which spans 51 bases and is read in frame from base 1. Via the germline V gene (reference sequence), CDR1 is SEHNR and CDR2 FQNEAQ. This sequence was found in a man aged 25 to 40 in good health. The rearranged chain carries TRBV7-9 and TRBJ2-5; tentative D gene TRBD1, with 5 bases matching. The source material was naive CD8+ T cells sorted from blood. The cell subset or site label, read with the paper, signifies: CD45RA+CCR7+. In nucleotide form, the sequence is TGTGCCAGCAGCTTATTCGGGTGGCAGGGTAACCAAGAGACCCAGTACTTC. This codes for CASSLFGWQGNQETQYF.